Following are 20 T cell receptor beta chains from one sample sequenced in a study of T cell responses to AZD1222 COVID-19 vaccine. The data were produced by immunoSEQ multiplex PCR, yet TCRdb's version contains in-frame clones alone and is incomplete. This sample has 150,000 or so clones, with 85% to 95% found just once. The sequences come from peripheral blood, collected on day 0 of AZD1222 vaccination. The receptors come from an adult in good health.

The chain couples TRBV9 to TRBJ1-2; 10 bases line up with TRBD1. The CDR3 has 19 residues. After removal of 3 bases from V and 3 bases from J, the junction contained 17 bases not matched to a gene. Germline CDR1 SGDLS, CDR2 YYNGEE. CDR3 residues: CASSARRDRGPAKHYGYTF. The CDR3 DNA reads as TGTGCCAGCAGCGCCAGGCGGGACAGGGGACCAGCTAAGCACTATGGCTACACCTTC.

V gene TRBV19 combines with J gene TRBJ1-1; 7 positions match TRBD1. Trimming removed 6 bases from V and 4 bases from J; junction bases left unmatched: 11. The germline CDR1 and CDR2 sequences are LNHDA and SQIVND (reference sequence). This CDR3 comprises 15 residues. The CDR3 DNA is TGTGCCAGTAGCCTCCCCCAGGGGGTAGGCACTGAAGCTTTCTTT. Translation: CASSLPQGVGTEAFF.

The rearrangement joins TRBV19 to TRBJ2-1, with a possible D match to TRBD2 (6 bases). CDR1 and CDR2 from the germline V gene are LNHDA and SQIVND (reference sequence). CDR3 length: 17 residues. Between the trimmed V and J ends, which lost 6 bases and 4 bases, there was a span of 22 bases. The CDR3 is CASSHPIRGTPYNEQFF. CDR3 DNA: TGTGCCAGTAGCCATCCTATACGCGGGACCCCGTACAATGAGCAGTTCTTC.

CDR3 protein: CSVGGRNYEKLFF. The CDR3 coding sequence is TGCAGCGTTGGGGGGCGGAATTATGAAAAACTGTTTTTT. The rearrangement joins TRBV29-1 to TRBJ1-4; a possible D gene is TRBD1 (6 bases). CDR3 size: 13 residues. Germline V CDR1 and CDR2: SQVTM, ANQGSEA. The germline V and J ends were trimmed by 4 bases and 6 bases, with 12 bases remaining between them.

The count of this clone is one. CDR3 protein: CASSLNPGLSTDTQYF. The CDR3 DNA sequence: TGTGCCAGCAGCTTAAATCCAGGGCTCAGCACAGATACGCAGTATTTT. The chain couples TRBV7-3 to TRBJ2-3; tentative D call: TRBD1 (5 bases). The germline V gene encodes CDR1 SGHTA and CDR2 FQGTGA. Trimming cost V 1 base and J 0 bases, with 11 bases left between them. This CDR3 spans 16 amino acids. Drawing the rest from reference TRBV7-3 and TRBJ2-3, the complete variable domain is GAGVSQTPSNKVTEKGKYVELRCDPISGHTALYWYRQSLGQGPEFLIYFQGTGAADDSGLPNDRFFAVRPEGSVSTLKIQRTERGDSAVYLCASSLNPGLSTDTQYFGPGTRLTVL.

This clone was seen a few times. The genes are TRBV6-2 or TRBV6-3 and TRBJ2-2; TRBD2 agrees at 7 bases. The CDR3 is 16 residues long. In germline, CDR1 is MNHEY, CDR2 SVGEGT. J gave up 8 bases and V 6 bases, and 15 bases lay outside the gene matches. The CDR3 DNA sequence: TGTGCCAGCAGCGCGGGACTACATGCTAAAGTGGGGGAGCTGTTTTTT. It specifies CASSAGLHAKVGELFF.

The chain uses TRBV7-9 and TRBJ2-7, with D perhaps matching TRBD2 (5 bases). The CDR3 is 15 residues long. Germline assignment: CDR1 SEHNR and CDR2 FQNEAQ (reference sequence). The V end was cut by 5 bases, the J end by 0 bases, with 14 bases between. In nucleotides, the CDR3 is TGTGCCAGCAGCCGCGGGTCATGGAGCTCCTACGAGCAGTACTTC. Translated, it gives CASSRGSWSSYEQYF.

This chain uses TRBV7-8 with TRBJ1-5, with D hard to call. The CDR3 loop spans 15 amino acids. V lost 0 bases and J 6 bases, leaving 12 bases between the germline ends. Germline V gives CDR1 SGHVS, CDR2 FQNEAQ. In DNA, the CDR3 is TGTGCCAGCAGCTTAGCCTGGATGCGTGGTCAGCCCCAGCATTTT. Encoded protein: CASSLAWMRGQPQHF.

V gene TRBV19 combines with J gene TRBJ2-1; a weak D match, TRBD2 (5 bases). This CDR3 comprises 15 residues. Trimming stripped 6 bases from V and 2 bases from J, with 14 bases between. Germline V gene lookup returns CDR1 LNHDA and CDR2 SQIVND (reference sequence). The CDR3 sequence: CASREVLGAYNEQFF. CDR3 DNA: TGTGCCAGTAGGGAGGTTTTAGGAGCCTACAATGAGCAGTTCTTC. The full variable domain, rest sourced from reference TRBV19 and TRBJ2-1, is DGGITQSPKYLFRKEGQNVTLSCEQNLNHDAMYWYRQDPGQGLRLIYYSQIVNDFQKGDIAEGYSVSREKKESFPLTVTSAQKNPTAFYLCASREVLGAYNEQFFGPGTRLTVL.

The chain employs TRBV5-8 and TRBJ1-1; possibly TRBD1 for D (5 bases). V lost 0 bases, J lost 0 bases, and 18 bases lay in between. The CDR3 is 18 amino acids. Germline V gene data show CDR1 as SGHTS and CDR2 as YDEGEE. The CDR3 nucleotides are TGTGCCAGCAGCTTGGGAACTGCAGGGCGTTGGATGAACACTGAAGCTTTCTTT. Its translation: CASSLGTAGRWMNTEAFF. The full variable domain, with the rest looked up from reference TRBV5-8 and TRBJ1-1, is EAGVTQSPTHLIKTRGQQATLRCSPISGHTSVYWYQQALGLGLQFLLWYDEGEERNRGNFPPRFSGRQFPNYSSELNVNALELEDSALYLCASSLGTAGRWMNTEAFFGQGTRLTVV.

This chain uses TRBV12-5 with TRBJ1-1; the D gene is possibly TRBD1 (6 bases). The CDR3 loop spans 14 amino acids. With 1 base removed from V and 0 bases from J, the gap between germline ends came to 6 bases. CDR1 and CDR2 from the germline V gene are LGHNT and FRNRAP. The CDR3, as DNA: TGTGCTAGTGGTTTGGGGACAGTGAACACTGAAGCTTTCTTT. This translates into CASGLGTVNTEAFF.

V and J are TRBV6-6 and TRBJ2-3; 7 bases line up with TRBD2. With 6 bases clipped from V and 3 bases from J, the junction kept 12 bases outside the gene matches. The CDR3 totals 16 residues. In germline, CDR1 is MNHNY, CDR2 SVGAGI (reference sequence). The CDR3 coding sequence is TGTGCCAGCAGCACCCGCGGCGGGAGTGGGACAGATACGCAGTATTTT. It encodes CASSTRGGSGTDTQYF.

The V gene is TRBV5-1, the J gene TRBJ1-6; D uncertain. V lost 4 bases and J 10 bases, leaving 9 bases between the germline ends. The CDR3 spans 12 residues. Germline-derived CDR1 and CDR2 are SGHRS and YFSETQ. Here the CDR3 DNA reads TGCGCCAGCAGCCCGGATAGGTCACCCCTCCACTTT. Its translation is CASSPDRSPLHF.

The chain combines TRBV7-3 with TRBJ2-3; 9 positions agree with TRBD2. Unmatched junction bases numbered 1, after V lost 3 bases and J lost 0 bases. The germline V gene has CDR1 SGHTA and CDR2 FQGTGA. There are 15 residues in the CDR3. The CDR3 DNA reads TGTGCCAGCAGCTTGACTAGCGGAAGCACAGATACGCAGTATTTT. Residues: CASSLTSGSTDTQYF.

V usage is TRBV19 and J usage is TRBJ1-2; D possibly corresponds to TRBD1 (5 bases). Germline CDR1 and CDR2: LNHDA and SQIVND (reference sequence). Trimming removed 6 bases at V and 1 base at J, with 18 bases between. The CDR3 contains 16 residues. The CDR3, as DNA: TGTGCCAGTAGCCGGGCGGGGGGGGAGCGTAACTATGGCTACACCTTC. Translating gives CASSRAGGERNYGYTF.

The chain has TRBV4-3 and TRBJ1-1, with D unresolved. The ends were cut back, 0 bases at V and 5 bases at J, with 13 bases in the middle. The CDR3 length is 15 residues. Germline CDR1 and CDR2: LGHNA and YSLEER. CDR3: CASSQEIWGGTEAFF. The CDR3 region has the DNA TGCGCCAGCAGCCAAGAGATCTGGGGAGGGACTGAAGCTTTCTTT.

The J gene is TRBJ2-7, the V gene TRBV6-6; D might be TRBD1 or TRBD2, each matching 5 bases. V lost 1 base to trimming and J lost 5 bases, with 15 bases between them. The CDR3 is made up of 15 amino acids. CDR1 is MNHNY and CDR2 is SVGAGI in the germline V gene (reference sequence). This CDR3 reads CASSYLGAGTDEQYF. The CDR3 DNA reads TGTGCCAGCAGTTACTTGGGCGCAGGGACCGACGAGCAGTACTTC.

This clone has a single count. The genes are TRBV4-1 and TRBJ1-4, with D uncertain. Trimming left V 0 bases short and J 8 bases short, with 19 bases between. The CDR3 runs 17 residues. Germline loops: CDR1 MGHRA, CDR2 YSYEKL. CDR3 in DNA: TGCGCCAGCAGCCAAGAAGGCACAGTAGGCCCGGGAGAAAAACTGTTTTTT. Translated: CASSQEGTVGPGEKLFF.

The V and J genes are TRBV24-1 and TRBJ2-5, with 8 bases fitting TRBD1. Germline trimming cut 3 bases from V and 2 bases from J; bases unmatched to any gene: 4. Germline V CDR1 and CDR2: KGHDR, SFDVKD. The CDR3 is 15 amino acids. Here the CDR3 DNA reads TGTGCCACCAGTGATAAGACAGGGGAGCAAGAGACCCAGTACTTC. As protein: CATSDKTGEQETQYF.

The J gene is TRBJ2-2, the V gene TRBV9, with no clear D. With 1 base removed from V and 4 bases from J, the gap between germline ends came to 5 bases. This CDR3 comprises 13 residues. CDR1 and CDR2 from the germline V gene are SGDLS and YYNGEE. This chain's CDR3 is CASSVQVTGELFF. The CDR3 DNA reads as TGTGCCAGCAGCGTACAGGTCACCGGGGAGCTGTTTTTT.